The rows below give T cell receptor beta chains drawn from one sample of a study of blood T cell repertoires in COVID-19. Only in-frame clones appear in the TCRdb table, and some are missing; sequencing was by immunoSEQ multiplex PCR. This table holds 70,000 or so clones, about nine tenths found once. The sequenced material came from peripheral blood. The receptor set was obtained from a woman between 55 and 75 years old with acute or convalescent COVID-19. CDR3s include the opening cysteine and the closing phenylalanine or tryptophan. Fields, in order: D gene, V gene, CDR3 length, J gene, clone size, CDR3 protein, CDR3 DNA. A D gene is named only where the DNA matches it firmly. Only part of the rows carry a size: once, few, many, or a class if the clone is expanded.

TRBD2	TRBV2	15	TRBJ2-7	.	CASSEPSGGIYEQYF	TGTGCCAGCAGTGAGCCGAGCGGGGGGATCTACGAGCAGTACTTC
.	TRBV7-6	15	TRBJ2-5	.	CASSLGTGIWETQYF	TGTGCCAGCAGCTTAGGTACAGGGATCTGGGAGACCCAGTACTTC
TRBD1	TRBV7-9	14	TRBJ2-7	.	CASSLGQGASEQYF	TGTGCCAGCAGCTTAGGGCAGGGGGCGTCCGAGCAGTACTTC
.	TRBV2	16	TRBJ1-4	.	CASIWTKGATNEKLFF	TGTGCCAGCATTTGGACCAAGGGGGCAACTAATGAAAAACTGTTTTTT
.	TRBV5-5	16	TRBJ2-3	.	CASSLQGPGSTDTQYF	TGTGCCAGCAGCCTCCAGGGGCCCGGCAGCACAGATACGCAGTATTTT
TRBD1	TRBV4-1	17	TRBJ2-7	.	CASSQEATGASFGEQYF	TGCGCCAGCAGCCAAGAAGCGACAGGGGCCTCCTTTGGGGAGCAGTACTTC
.	TRBV12-3/TRBV12-4	12	TRBJ2-1	.	CASSNYSNEQFF	TGTGCCAGCAGCAACTATAGCAATGAGCAGTTCTTC
TRBD2	TRBV25-1	17	TRBJ2-5	.	CASSEPGLAGTQETQYF	TGTGCCAGCAGTGAACCCGGACTAGCGGGGACACAAGAGACCCAGTACTTC
.	TRBV10-3	14	TRBJ2-6	.	CAISDSGPGYVLTF	TGTGCCATCAGTGATTCTGGTCCAGGGTACGTCCTGACTTTC
TRBD2	TRBV19	15	TRBJ2-1	.	CASSIQRGAGNEQFF	TGTGCCAGTAGTATTCAGCGGGGGGCGGGGAATGAGCAGTTCTTC
.	TRBV19	12	TRBJ2-7	.	CASSTQGNEQYF	TGTGCCAGTAGTACCCAGGGGAACGAGCAGTACTTC
.	TRBV9	13	TRBJ2-2	.	CASSVGPFVELFF	TGTGCCAGCAGCGTAGGGCCTTTCGTGGAGCTGTTTTTT
TRBD2	TRBV4-2	20	TRBJ2-6	.	CASSQEGLAGVYSGANVLTF	TGTGCCAGCAGCCAAGAGGGACTAGCGGGGGTATACTCTGGGGCCAACGTCCTGACTTTC
.	TRBV11-2	12	TRBJ1-2	.	CASSSTPYGYTF	TGTGCCAGCAGCTCTACGCCGTATGGCTACACCTTC
.	TRBV18	15	TRBJ1-1	once	CASSPRSRLNTEAFF	TGTGCCAGCTCACCAAGATCCAGATTGAACACTGAAGCTTTCTTT
TRBD2	TRBV5-1	16	TRBJ2-1	.	CASSLVIGGGYNEQFF	TGCGCCAGCAGCTTGGTAATTGGCGGGGGTTACAATGAGCAGTTCTTC
TRBD1	TRBV9	16	TRBJ2-1	.	CASSVISGQGDNEQFF	TGTGCCAGCAGCGTAATTTCGGGACAGGGAGACAATGAGCAGTTCTTC
.	TRBV12-3/TRBV12-4	13	TRBJ2-2	.	CASMVSNTGELFF	TGTGCCAGCATGGTCAGTAACACCGGGGAGCTGTTTTTT
.	TRBV27	17	TRBJ1-5	.	CASSLGGGPRGNQPQHF	TGTGCCAGCAGTTTAGGGGGGGGACCCCGGGGCAATCAGCCCCAGCATTTT
TRBD2	TRBV29-1	14	TRBJ2-3	.	CSVGTSGTTDTQYF	TGCAGCGTGGGGACTAGCGGCACCACAGATACGCAGTATTTT
TRBD1	TRBV19	17	TRBJ1-2	.	CASSIGGRQGRYYGYTF	TGTGCCAGTAGTATAGGGGGTCGACAGGGGCGTTACTATGGCTACACCTTC
.	TRBV20-1	17	TRBJ1-1	.	CSASPLGGATMNTEAFF	TGCAGTGCTAGTCCCTTGGGGGGGGCTACCATGAACACTGAAGCTTTCTTT
.	TRBV18	14	TRBJ2-7	few	CASSQDRTTYEQYF	TGTGCCAGCTCACAGGACAGGACTACCTACGAGCAGTACTTC
.	TRBV15	14	TRBJ1-4	.	CATSPRQGGEKLFF	TGTGCCACCAGCCCCCGGCAGGGTGGTGAAAAACTGTTTTTT
.	TRBV18	18	TRBJ2-2	few	CASSPSTPGQSNTGELFF	TGTGCCAGCTCACCGTCCACACCGGGACAATCTAACACCGGGGAGCTGTTTTTT
TRBD1	TRBV7-9	13	TRBJ2-7	.	CASSRQGEGEQYF	TGTGCCAGCAGCCGACAGGGGGAGGGCGAGCAGTACTTC
.	TRBV28	15	TRBJ1-4	.	CASSSAGESNEKLFF	TGTGCCAGCAGTTCCGCGGGGGAGTCTAATGAAAAACTGTTTTTT
TRBD2	TRBV5-8	15	TRBJ2-3	.	CASSLEPSGADTQYF	TGTGCCAGCAGCTTGGAACCTAGCGGGGCAGATACGCAGTATTTT
TRBD1	TRBV9	16	TRBJ1-2	.	CASSVMTGGSDYGYTF	TGTGCCAGCAGCGTTATGACAGGGGGAAGTGACTATGGCTACACCTTC
.	TRBV5-6	15	TRBJ2-5	.	CASSWGDGPRSPQYF	TGTGCCAGCAGCTGGGGCGACGGCCCGCGGAGTCCCCAGTACTTC
TRBD2	TRBV9	16	TRBJ2-1	.	CASSPRTSGVGNEQFF	TGTGCCAGCAGCCCCCGGACTAGCGGGGTAGGCAATGAGCAGTTCTTC
.	TRBV19	13	TRBJ1-5	few	CASSIAGDQPQHF	TGTGCCAGTAGTATAGCGGGGGATCAGCCCCAGCATTTT
.	TRBV7-9	17	TRBJ1-1	.	CASSQPRAQVVNTEAFF	TGTGCCAGCAGCCAGCCCCGGGCACAGGTCGTGAACACTGAAGCTTTCTTT
.	TRBV12-5	14	TRBJ2-3	.	CASGTGASTDTQYF	TGTGCTAGTGGGACAGGAGCTAGCACAGATACGCAGTATTTT
.	TRBV5-1	16	TRBJ2-3	once	CASSLSPPVGTDTQYF	TGCGCCAGCAGCTTGTCCCCCCCAGTGGGCACAGATACGCAGTATTTT
.	TRBV29-1	15	TRBJ1-3	.	CSVEGPRSSGNTIYF	TGCAGCGTTGAAGGACCCCGGAGCTCTGGAAACACCATATATTTT
.	TRBV12-3/TRBV12-4	12	TRBJ2-1	.	CASSLAGAEQFF	TGTGCCAGCAGTTTAGCGGGGGCGGAGCAGTTCTTC
.	TRBV9	13	TRBJ2-7	.	CASSVDVFYEQYF	TGTGCCAGCAGCGTAGATGTCTTCTACGAGCAGTACTTC
TRBD2	TRBV5-6	14	TRBJ2-7	few	CASSLTSGNYEQYF	TGTGCCAGCAGCTTGACTAGCGGGAACTACGAGCAGTACTTC
TRBD1	TRBV19	17	TRBJ1-1	.	CASSKDRVWDSPTEAFF	TGTGCCAGTAGTAAGGACAGGGTCTGGGACTCCCCCACTGAAGCTTTCTTT
TRBD2	TRBV23-1	18	TRBJ2-7	.	CASSQSCPRGREVYEQYF	TGCGCCAGCAGTCAATCGTGTCCCAGAGGGCGGGAGGTCTACGAGCAGTACTTC
TRBD2	TRBV19	15	TRBJ2-1	.	CASSLAGDSYNEQFF	TGTGCCAGTTCTTTAGCGGGAGACTCCTACAATGAGCAGTTCTTC
.	TRBV4-2	17	TRBJ2-3	once	CASSQGAGEDSTDTQYF	TGTGCCAGCAGCCAAGGAGCGGGCGAAGATAGCACAGATACGCAGTATTTT
TRBD2	TRBV3-1/TRBV3-2	15	TRBJ2-1	.	CASSLTLAGDPEQFF	TGTGCCAGCAGCCTCACACTAGCGGGGGACCCCGAGCAGTTCTTC
TRBD1	TRBV4-2	15	TRBJ1-4	.	CASSRVDRANEKLFF	TGTGCCAGCAGCCGAGTTGACAGGGCTAATGAAAAACTGTTTTTT
TRBD2	TRBV9	14	TRBJ2-7	.	CASSNTGTSGEQYF	TGTGCCAGCAGCAACACCGGGACTAGCGGAGAGCAGTACTTC